These 23 T cell receptor beta chains came from one sample sequenced in a study of Graves' ophthalmopathy and Graves' hyperthyroidism. RNA transcripts served as template for amplifying TCR beta CDR3 sequences. HTBI primers primed a first-round RT-PCR, and a second-round multiplex PCR followed. MiXCR, applied by TCRdb to the multiplex PCR reads, yields one record per CDR3 protein. The sample holds about 340,000 distinct CDR3 sequences; 15% to 20% are singletons and the top ten take roughly an eighth. Sequencing was performed on peripheral blood. Receptor source: an adult man with Graves' ophthalmopathy.

This clonotype was detected a few times. The rearrangement uses TRBV6-2 or TRBV6-3 and TRBJ2-7; unclear D gene. Germline V gene sequence: CDR1 MNHEY, CDR2 SVGEGT. V shed 0 bases and J shed 5 bases, with 5 bases lying between them. The CDR3 contains 12 residues. The CDR3, as DNA: TGTGCCAGCAGTTACTCCGTGAACGAGCAGTACTTC. Translated: CASSYSVNEQYF.

This clonotype was observed many times. V gene TRBV7-2 combines with J gene TRBJ1-1, with D possibly TRBD1 on 6 matching bases. This CDR3 has 15 amino acids. V was pared by 4 bases and J by 1 base, with 13 bases between. In germline, CDR1 is SGHTA, CDR2 FQGNSA. In DNA form, the CDR3 reads TGTGCCAGCAGCTGGGGGGCAGGGACGAACACTGAAGCTTTCTTT. Its translation: CASSWGAGTNTEAFF.

This clonotype showed up many times. This rearrangement joins TRBV10-3 to TRBJ1-2, with 7 positions matching TRBD1. V lost 6 bases, J lost 10 bases, and 8 bases stayed unmatched. The CDR3 runs to 12 residues. Germline lookup yields CDR1 ENHRY and CDR2 SYGVKD. The CDR3 is CAISDDRAAYTF. DNA of the CDR3: TGTGCCATCAGCGACGACAGGGCAGCCTACACCTTC.

This clonotype appeared many times. This chain links TRBV27 with TRBJ2-7, with a possible D match to TRBD1 (5 bases). Germline V gene data show CDR1 as MNHEY and CDR2 as SMNVEV (reference sequence). The CDR3 is 14 residues long. The V end was cut by 4 bases, the J end by 1 base, with 11 bases between. The DNA of the CDR3 is TGTGCCAGCAGTTCACAGGACGTTTCCTACGAGCAGTACTTC. Amino acid sequence: CASSSQDVSYEQYF.

This clonotype came up many times. The J gene is TRBJ2-6, the V gene TRBV27; no clear D. The V end was cut by 6 bases, the J end by 1 base, with 4 bases between. The germline gives CDR1 MNHEY, CDR2 SMNVEV (reference sequence). The CDR3 consists of 13 residues. The CDR3 spells CASRVSGANVLTF. The CDR3 DNA reads as TGTGCCAGCAGGGTGTCTGGGGCCAACGTCCTGACTTTC.

This clonotype was found many times. The chain combines TRBV20-1 with TRBJ1-2; D is undetermined. V was shortened by 6 bases and J by 2 bases, with 13 bases between the two germline ends. Germline V gives CDR1 DFQATT, CDR2 SNEGSKA (reference sequence). This CDR3 is 13 amino acids long. The CDR3 here is CSAGPVGNYGYTF. The CDR3 DNA reads TGCAGTGCGGGCCCGGTGGGAAACTATGGCTACACCTTC.

This clonotype was picked up many times. V gene TRBV24-1 combines with J gene TRBJ1-2, with D uncertain. The V end lost 4 bases, the J end lost 5 bases, and 10 bases lay between the germline ends. Germline CDR1 and CDR2: KGHDR and SFDVKD. The CDR3 loop spans 13 amino acids. The CDR3, as DNA: TGTGCCACCAGTGAGCGGACGTGGTATGGCTACACCTTC. Amino acid sequence: CATSERTWYGYTF.

This clonotype appeared many times. The CDR3 sequence is CSASQTGEYNSPLHF. For the CDR3, the DNA is TGCAGTGCTAGCCAGACAGGGGAGTATAATTCACCCCTCCACTTT. The chain has TRBV20-1 and TRBJ1-6, with 8 bases identical to TRBD1. The CDR3 is 15 residues long. V lost 3 bases to trimming and J lost 4 bases; unmatched junction nucleotides: 5. The germline V gene encodes CDR1 DFQATT and CDR2 SNEGSKA (reference sequence).

This clonotype has a count of ten or more. CDR3 amino acids: CASTPGTTSYEQYF. In DNA, the CDR3 is TGCGCCAGCACACCCGGGACTACGTCCTACGAGCAGTACTTC. V and J are TRBV5-1 and TRBJ2-7; 7 bases line up with TRBD2. This CDR3 has 14 residues. The germline CDR1 and CDR2 sequences are SGHRS and YFSETQ. Germline trimming cut 6 bases from V and 1 base from J; bases unmatched to any gene: 7.

This clonotype was recorded many times. The genes are TRBV2 and TRBJ1-6; no reliable D call. Germline V gene lookup returns CDR1 SNHLY and CDR2 FYNNEI. The CDR3 is 13 residues long. V shed 7 bases and J shed 7 bases, with 11 bases lying between them. CDR3 coding DNA: TGTGCCAGCACCCTCGGGGTCAATTCACCCCTCCACTTT. Its protein is CASTLGVNSPLHF.

This clonotype was seen many times. The chain is built from TRBV2 and TRBJ1-5, with TRBD1 identical over 8 bases. From germline, CDR1 is SNHLY and CDR2 FYNNEI. CDR3 length: 15 amino acids. The V gene end was trimmed by 5 bases and the J gene end by 0 bases; junction bases not matched to a gene: 3. The CDR3 protein is CASSSDRASNQPQHF. CDR3 DNA sequence: TGTGCCAGCAGTTCGGACAGGGCTAGCAATCAGCCCCAGCATTTT. The variable domain in full, completed from reference TRBV2 and TRBJ1-5, reads EPEVTQTPSHQVTQMGQEVILRCVPISNHLYFYWYRQILGQKVEFLVSFYNNEISEKSEIFDDQFSVERPDGSNFTLKIRSTKLEDSAMYFCASSSDRASNQPQHFGDGTRLSIL.

This clonotype was observed at least ten times. This chain connects TRBV4-1 to TRBJ2-7; D is uncertain. The CDR3 length is 17 residues. V gave up 0 bases and J gave up 0 bases, with 15 bases separating them. In germline, CDR1 is MGHRA, CDR2 YSYEKL. This CDR3 reads CASSQESRLISSYEQYF. The CDR3 nucleotides are TGCGCCAGCAGCCAAGAGTCCAGACTGATAAGCTCCTACGAGCAGTACTTC.

This clonotype was detected many times. This rearrangement joins TRBV30 to TRBJ1-1; D is undetermined. Looked up from germline, CDR1 is GTSNPN and CDR2 is SVGIG (reference sequence). The CDR3 has 14 amino acids. Trimming removed 0 bases from V and 3 bases from J, with 11 bases in between. CDR3 sequence (DNA): TGTGCCTGGAGTGTAACACCGAGGTACACTGAAGCTTTCTTT. It codes for CAWSVTPRYTEAFF.

In this sample, this clonotype turned up many times. The J gene is TRBJ1-1, the V gene TRBV11-3, with TRBD1 identical over 8 bases. The CDR3 is made up of 12 amino acids. Per germline, CDR1 SGHNT and CDR2 YENEEA. V lost 5 bases to trimming and J lost 11 bases; unmatched junction nucleotides: 7. CDR3 amino acids: CASSLRTGPAFF. DNA of the CDR3: TGTGCCAGCAGCCTACGGACAGGGCCTGCTTTCTTT. The full variable domain, with the rest looked up from reference TRBV11-3 and TRBJ1-1, is EAGVVQSPRYKIIEKKQPVAFWCNPISGHNTLYWYLQNLGQGPELLIRYENEEAVDDSQLPKDRFSAERLKGVDSTLKIQPAELGDSAVYLCASSLRTGPAFFGQGTRLTVV.

This clonotype was counted ten times or more. V usage is TRBV19 and J usage is TRBJ1-1; D is perhaps TRBD1 (5 bases). The CDR3 length is 15 residues. Between the trimmed V and J ends, which lost 3 bases and 4 bases, there was a span of 15 bases. Germline V gives CDR1 LNHDA, CDR2 SQIVND (reference sequence). CDR3 coding DNA: TGTGCCAGTAGTATGGTCTGGGGCGGAACCACTGAAGCTTTCTTT. It translates to CASSMVWGGTTEAFF. The entire variable domain, with the rest obtained from reference TRBV19 and TRBJ1-1, is as follows: DGGITQSPKYLFRKEGQNVTLSCEQNLNHDAMYWYRQDPGQGLRLIYYSQIVNDFQKGDIAEGYSVSREKKESFPLTVTSAQKNPTAFYLCASSMVWGGTTEAFFGQGTRLTVV.

The table lists this clonotype with many counts. The chain links TRBV2 to TRBJ1-5, with D unresolved. The ends were cut back, 4 bases at V and 3 bases at J, with 10 bases in the middle. The CDR3 covers 14 residues. Germline V gene data show CDR1 as SNHLY and CDR2 as FYNNEI. As DNA, the CDR3 is TGTGCCAGCAGTGTAGGGATTAACAATCAGCCCCAGCATTTT. It is translated as CASSVGINNQPQHF.

The chain couples TRBV7-2 to TRBJ1-1; D unclear. CDR1 and CDR2 from the germline V gene are SGHTA and FQGNSA. V lost 5 bases to trimming and J lost 0 bases, with 10 bases between them. This CDR3 has 14 residues. The CDR3 bases are TGTGCCAGCAGCCCAATGTTCCTGAACACTGAAGCTTTCTTT. This encodes CASSPMFLNTEAFF.

This clonotype was observed many times. The chain uses TRBV28 and TRBJ2-7; D gene uncertain. Trimming pared 4 bases from V and 3 bases from J, leaving 7 bases between. Germline assignment: CDR1 MDHEN and CDR2 SYDVKM. CDR3 size: 12 residues. This CDR3 reads CASSWSFYEQYF. The CDR3 DNA reads TGTGCCAGCAGTTGGTCCTTCTACGAGCAGTACTTC.

The sample holds many counts of this clonotype. The chain carries TRBV6-1 and TRBJ2-6, with TRBD1 matching over 8 bases. Trimming at V came to 7 bases and at J to 4 bases, leaving 9 bases not matched to a gene. Germline CDR1 and CDR2: MNHNS and SASEGT. The CDR3 sequence is 16 residues long. The CDR3 nucleotides read TGTGCCAGCAAAGAGGCAGGGGGCGGCGGGGCCAACGTCCTGACTTTC. This sequence encodes CASKEAGGGGANVLTF.

Details on this clonotype: An end of the junction differs from the germline gene, which may be a read error. V is TRBV2 and J is TRBJ1-5; D remains ambiguous. The germline CDR1 and CDR2 sequences are SNHLY and FYNNEI. The CDR3 is 14 residues long. CDR3 amino acids: CASSVLGGNQPQLF. The CDR3 DNA reads as TGTGCCAGCAGTGTACTGGGCGGCAATCAGCCCCAGCTTTTT.

The sample holds many counts of this clonotype. An end of the junction differs from the germline gene, which may be a read error. The rearrangement joins TRBV20-1 to TRBJ1-5; D might be TRBD1 (6 bases). The CDR3 length is 14 residues. Germline loops: CDR1 DFQATT, CDR2 SNEGSKA (reference sequence). This CDR3 reads CSARGAYSNQPRHF. The CDR3 nucleotides are TGCAGTGCTAGGGGGGCATATAGCAATCAGCCCCGGCATTTT.

The chain recombines TRBV12-3 or TRBV12-4 with TRBJ2-5, with D possibly TRBD2 on 6 matching bases. The CDR3 has 14 amino acids. V shed 5 bases and J shed 4 bases, with 14 bases lying between them. The CDR3 reads CASSLRRRGETQYF. The CDR3, as DNA: TGTGCCAGCAGTCTTAGGAGGAGGGGAGAGACCCAGTACTTC.

This clonotype was found many times. Possible read error: a much larger clone is one base away. The chain employs TRBV4-1 and TRBJ1-2, with D possibly TRBD1 on 5 matching bases. In germline, CDR1 is MGHRA, CDR2 YSYEKL. V was pared by 0 bases and J by 4 bases, with 12 bases between. The CDR3 is made up of 15 amino acids. Written as DNA, the CDR3 is TGCGCCAGCAGCCAAGATGGGGCGGGAAGCTATGGCTACACCTTC. Residues: CASSQDGAGSYGYTF.